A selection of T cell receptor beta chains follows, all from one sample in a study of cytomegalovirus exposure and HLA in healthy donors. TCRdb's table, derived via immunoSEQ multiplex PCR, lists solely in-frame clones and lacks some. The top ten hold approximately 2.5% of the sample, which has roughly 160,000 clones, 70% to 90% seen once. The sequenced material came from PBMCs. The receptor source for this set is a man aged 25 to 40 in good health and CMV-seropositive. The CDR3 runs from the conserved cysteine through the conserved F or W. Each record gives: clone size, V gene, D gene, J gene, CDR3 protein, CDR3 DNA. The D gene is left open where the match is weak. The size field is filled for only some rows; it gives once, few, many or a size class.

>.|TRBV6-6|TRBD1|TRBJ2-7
CASTYSGQGSYEQYF
TGTGCCAGCACCTACTCGGGACAGGGCTCCTACGAGCAGTACTTC
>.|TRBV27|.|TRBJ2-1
CASSFRGNSYNEQFF
TGTGCCAGCAGTTTTCGAGGAAACTCCTACAATGAGCAGTTCTTC
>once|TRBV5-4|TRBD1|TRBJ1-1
CASSGGQVRGTEAFF
TGTGCCAGCAGCGGGGGACAGGTTCGTGGCACTGAAGCTTTCTTT
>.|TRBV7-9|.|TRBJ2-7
CSSSSSLRAGVSYEQYF
TGTTCCAGCAGCTCCTCACTCCGAGCGGGCGTCTCCTACGAGCAGTACTTC
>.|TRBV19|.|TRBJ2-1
CASSIQGNNEQFF
TGTGCCAGTAGTATTCAGGGAAACAATGAGCAGTTCTTC
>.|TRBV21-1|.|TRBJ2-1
CASVYWGVFEQFF
TGTGCCAGCGTCTACTGGGGGGTCTTTGAGCAGTTCTTC
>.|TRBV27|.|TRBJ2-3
CASSLFPGAVYTDTQYF
TGTGCCAGCAGTTTATTCCCCGGAGCGGTCTATACAGATACGCAGTATTTT
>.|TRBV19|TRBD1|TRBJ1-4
CASSRQGTNEKLFF
TGTGCCAGTAGTAGACAGGGGACTAATGAAAAACTGTTTTTT
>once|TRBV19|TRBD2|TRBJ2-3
CASSTSGRDTDTQYF
TGTGCCAGTAGTACGAGCGGGAGGGACACAGATACGCAGTATTTT
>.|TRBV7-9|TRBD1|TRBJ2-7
CASSRETGPYEQYF
TGTGCCAGCAGCCGCGAGACAGGGCCCTACGAGCAGTACTTC
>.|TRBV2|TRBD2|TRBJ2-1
CASSGEGTSKNEQFF
TGTGCCAGCAGTGGTGAGGGGACTAGCAAAAATGAGCAGTTCTTC
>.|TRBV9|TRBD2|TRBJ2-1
CASSALAGISSYNEQFF
TGTGCCAGCAGCGCCCTAGCGGGTATTAGCTCCTACAATGAGCAGTTCTTC
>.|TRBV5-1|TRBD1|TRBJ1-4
CASSFTGGSDEKLFF
TGCGCCAGCAGCTTTACAGGGGGTTCGGATGAAAAACTGTTTTTT
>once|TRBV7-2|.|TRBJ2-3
CASSLVSDTQYF
TGTGCCAGCAGCTTAGTCTCAGATACGCAGTATTTT
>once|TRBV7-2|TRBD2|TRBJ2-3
CASSLWLAGGPTDTQYF
TGTGCCAGCAGCTTATGGCTAGCGGGAGGGCCTACAGATACGCAGTATTTT
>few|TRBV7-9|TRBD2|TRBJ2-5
CASSFSGNQETQYF
TGTGCCAGCAGCTTCAGCGGGAACCAAGAGACCCAGTACTTC
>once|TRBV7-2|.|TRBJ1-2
CASSATGVSYGYTF
TGTGCCAGCAGCGCCACCGGGGTATCCTATGGCTACACCTTC
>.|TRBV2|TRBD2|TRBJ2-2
CASSDLGRGTGELFF
TGTGCCAGCAGTGATCTCGGGAGGGGCACCGGGGAGCTGTTTTTT
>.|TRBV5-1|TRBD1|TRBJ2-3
CASSLEAGGRTDTQYF
TGCGCCAGCAGCTTGGAGGCAGGGGGTCGCACAGATACGCAGTATTTT
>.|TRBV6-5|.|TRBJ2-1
CASSYLSGNEQFF
TGTGCCAGCAGTTACCTTAGCGGCAATGAGCAGTTCTTC
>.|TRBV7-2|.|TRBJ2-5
CASSPIWPRRETQYF
TGTGCCAGCAGCCCCATTTGGCCCCGGCGGGAGACCCAGTACTTC
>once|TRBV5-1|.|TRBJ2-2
CASSLDLRTGELFF
TGCGCCAGCAGCTTGGACCTACGCACCGGGGAGCTGTTTTTT
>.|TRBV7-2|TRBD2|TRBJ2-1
CASSLEPGGPYNEQFF
TGTGCCAGCAGCTTAGAGCCGGGAGGGCCCTACAATGAGCAGTTCTTC
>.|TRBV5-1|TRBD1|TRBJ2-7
CASTPTGVFGQYF
TGCGCCAGCACCCCAACAGGGGTGTTCGGGCAGTACTTC
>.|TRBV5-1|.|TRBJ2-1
CASSSEPYNEQFF
TGCGCCAGCAGCTCAGAACCGTACAATGAGCAGTTCTTC
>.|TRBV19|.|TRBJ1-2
CASTREYYGYTF
TGTGCCAGTACGAGAGAATACTATGGCTACACCTTC
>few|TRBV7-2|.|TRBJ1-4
CASSLLGVGKLFF
TGTGCCAGCAGCTTGTTGGGAGTGGGAAAACTGTTTTTT
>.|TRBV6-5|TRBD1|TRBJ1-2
CASTLGQGYGYTF
TGTGCCAGCACCCTCGGACAGGGATATGGCTACACCTTC
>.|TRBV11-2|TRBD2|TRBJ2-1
CASSFPWGEGLGNEQFF
TGTGCCAGCAGCTTTCCCTGGGGGGAGGGCCTGGGGAATGAGCAGTTCTTC
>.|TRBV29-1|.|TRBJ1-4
CSVLTTDEKLFF
TGCAGCGTCCTTACGACAGACGAAAAACTGTTTTTT
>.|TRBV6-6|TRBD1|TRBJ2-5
CASTPQTGWEETQYF
TGTGCCAGCACCCCTCAGACAGGGTGGGAAGAGACCCAGTACTTC
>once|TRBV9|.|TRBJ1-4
CASSRGTANEKLFF
TGTGCCAGCAGCCGGGGGACGGCAAATGAAAAACTGTTTTTT
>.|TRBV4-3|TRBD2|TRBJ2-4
CASSQEPPGTSGSRGKNIQYF
TGCGCCAGCAGCCAAGAGCCCCCCGGGACTAGCGGGAGTAGAGGCAAAAACATTCAGTACTTC
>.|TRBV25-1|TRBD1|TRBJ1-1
CASSDQGQVVSTEAFF
TGTGCCAGCAGTGACCAGGGACAGGTCGTTTCTACTGAAGCTTTCTTT
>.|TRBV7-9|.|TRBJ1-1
CASSLRKQGNTEAFF
TGTGCCAGCAGCTTAAGGAAACAGGGTAACACTGAAGCTTTCTTT
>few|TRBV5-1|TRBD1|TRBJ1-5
CASSWGDRSNQPQHF
TGCGCCAGCAGCTGGGGGGACAGGTCAAATCAGCCCCAGCATTTT
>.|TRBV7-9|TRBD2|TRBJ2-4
CASSDRLAGGPGFGGIQYF
TGTGCCAGCAGCGACCGACTAGCGGGAGGGCCTGGTTTCGGTGGCATTCAGTACTTC
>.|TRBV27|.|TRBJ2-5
CASSSASSWGTQYF
TGTGCCAGCAGTTCGGCTAGCTCATGGGGGACCCAGTACTTC
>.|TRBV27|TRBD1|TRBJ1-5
CASRARQGGKQPQHF
TGTGCCAGCAGGGCGAGACAGGGAGGTAAGCAGCCCCAGCATTTT
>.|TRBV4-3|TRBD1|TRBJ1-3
CASSQYSGQGTTQSGNTIYF
TGCGCCAGCAGCCAGTATTCGGGACAGGGCACTACCCAGTCTGGAAACACCATATATTTT
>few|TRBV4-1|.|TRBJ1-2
CASSPSRDMYGYTF
TGCGCCAGCAGCCCGTCCCGGGACATGTATGGCTACACCTTC
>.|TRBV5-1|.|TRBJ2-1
CASSLAPGSNNEQFF
TGCGCCAGCAGCTTGGCTCCGGGATCGAACAATGAGCAGTTCTTC
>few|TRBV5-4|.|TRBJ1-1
CASSLAAGNTEAFF
TGTGCCAGCAGCTTGGCCGCAGGGAACACTGAAGCTTTCTTT
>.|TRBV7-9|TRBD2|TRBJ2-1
CASSLRLAGGLNEQFF
TGTGCCAGCAGCTTACGGCTAGCGGGAGGCCTCAATGAGCAGTTCTTC
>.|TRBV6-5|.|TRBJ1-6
CASSYGSGDRNSPLHF
TGTGCCAGCAGTTACGGTTCGGGGGATAGAAATTCACCCCTCCACTTT